This passage covers 20 T cell receptor beta chains from one sample sequenced in a study of CD8+CD57+ T cells in acquired aplastic anemia. Researchers used genomic DNA as the template to profile TCR beta VDJ and CDR3. TCRdb reprocessed the reads via MiXCR and lists one record per CDR3 protein. In the table there are approximately 380,000 distinct CDR3 sequences, around 72% of which are singletons. Sequences were obtained from sorted CD4+, CD8+, or CD8+CD57+ T cells (not recorded which) from PBMCs. These receptors all come from a human donor in good health, serving as a control.

At least ten counts were recorded for this clonotype. The V and J genes are TRBV20-1 and TRBJ2-1; TRBD2 matches at 9 bases. This CDR3 is built from 17 residues. Germline trimming cut 3 bases from V and 4 bases from J; bases unmatched to any gene: 13. Germline assignment: CDR1 DFQATT and CDR2 SNEGSKA (reference sequence). Written as DNA, the CDR3 is TGCAGTGCTAGTGGTAGCGGGGGACCCGTCCTTTACAATGAGCAGTTCTTC. This sequence encodes CSASGSGGPVLYNEQFF.

This clonotype was recorded many times. The chain carries TRBV6-6 and TRBJ1-5, with D perhaps matching TRBD1 (5 bases). Deletions cut 6 bases from V and 2 bases from J, with 14 bases between. This CDR3 has 15 amino acids. Germline CDR1 reads MNHNY; CDR2 reads SVGAGI (reference sequence). CDR3 bases: TGTGCCAGCAGCAATGGCAGGGTCGGCAATCAGCCCCAGCATTTT. It yields the protein CASSNGRVGNQPQHF.

A note on this clonotype: Since no conserved phenylalanine or tryptophan closes the CDR3, a read error is the likely cause. The V gene is TRBV7-9, the J gene TRBJ1-2; no reliable D call. This CDR3 contains 13 residues. Germline V gene lookup returns CDR1 SEHNR and CDR2 FQNEAQ (reference sequence). CDR3 region: CASSDPHRDGYTL. For the CDR3, the DNA is TGTGCCAGCAGTGATCCCCACCGGGATGGGTACACCCTC.

Worth noting for this clonotype: A much larger clone differs from this one at a single base, so this may be a read error. The V gene is TRBV2, the J gene TRBJ1-6; no firm D call. Per germline, CDR1 SNHLY and CDR2 FYNNEI. V was clipped by 8 bases and J by 7 bases, with 12 bases between them. This CDR3 is built from 13 residues. CDR3 protein: CASSQNENSPLHF. CDR3 DNA sequence: TGTGCCAGCTCACAAAATGAAAATTCACCCCTCCACTTT.

This clonotype occurred many times. V usage is TRBV12-3 or TRBV12-4 and J usage is TRBJ1-2; TRBD1 matches 7 bases. The CDR3 sequence is 14 residues long. Unmatched junction bases numbered 11, after V lost 5 bases and J lost 8 bases. CDR3 coding DNA: TGTGCCAGCAGTCCGCTTAGGGGGCAAGGAGGCTACACCTTC. Protein sequence: CASSPLRGQGGYTF.

The table lists this clonotype with a count of one. One end of the junction fails to match germline, which may point to a read error. V gene TRBV19 combines with J gene TRBJ1-6; no reliable D call. There are 16 residues in the CDR3. Germline CDR1 and CDR2: LNHDA and SQIVND (reference sequence). The CDR3 protein is CASRGIGRGYNSPLHF. In nucleotides, the CDR3 is TGTGCCAGCAGAGGGATAGGACGAGGATATAATTCCCCCCTCCACTTT.

This CDR3 reads CASTGQGAAVQQYF. CDR3 bases: TGTGCCAGCACCGGACAGGGGGCGGCCGTGCAGCAGTACTTC. J is TRBJ2-7 and V is TRBV19; 11 bases align to TRBD1. From germline, CDR1 is LNHDA and CDR2 SQIVND (reference sequence). This CDR3 is 14 amino acids long. V lost 9 bases, J lost 8 bases, and 12 bases stayed unmatched.

This sequence joins TRBV11-3 and TRBJ1-2; 10 bases map to TRBD1. V was pared by 5 bases and J by 6 bases, with 6 bases of the junction left unmatched. Per the germline V gene, CDR1 is SGHNT and CDR2 is YENEEA. This CDR3 spans 14 amino acids. As DNA, the CDR3 is TGTGCCAGCAGCCCCGGGACAGGGGACGATGGCTACACCTTC. Encoded protein: CASSPGTGDDGYTF.

Points on this clonotype: A read error may account for a junction end that differs from germline. The genes are TRBV4-3 and TRBJ2-2; perhaps D is TRBD1 or TRBD2 (5 bases each). This CDR3 is 18 amino acids long. Per germline, CDR1 LGHNA and CDR2 YSLEER. In DNA form, the CDR3 reads TGCGCCAGCAGCCAAGATCGAGGCAGCTCATGGGGGACCGGGGAGCTGTCTTTT. Its protein product is CASSQDRGSSWGTGELSF.

This clonotype was recorded many times. CDR3: CASRTGLAGSTGELFF. CDR3 DNA: TGTGCCAGCAGGACGGGTCTAGCGGGGAGCACCGGGGAGCTGTTTTTT. The chain recombines TRBV7-2 with TRBJ2-2, with 9 nucleotides matching TRBD2. V lost 6 bases and J lost 4; bases outside the gene matches: 9. This CDR3 region has 16 residues. Germline V lookup: CDR1 SGHTA, CDR2 FQGNSA.

The chain uses TRBV6-5 and TRBJ1-5, with D tentatively TRBD1 (5 bases). With 5 bases removed from V and 0 bases from J, the gap between germline ends came to 17 bases. This CDR3 is 17 amino acids long. The V gene's germline CDR1 is MNHEY and CDR2 SVGAGI. CDR3 loop: CASSRDGAEYSNQPQHF. In DNA, the CDR3 is TGTGCCAGCAGTAGAGATGGGGCGGAATATAGCAATCAGCCCCAGCATTTT.

This clonotype was observed a handful of times. This chain links TRBV20-1 with TRBJ2-5; D perhaps matches TRBD2 (6 bases). Trimming left V 1 base short and J 2 bases short, with 14 bases between. CDR3 length: 15 amino acids. Per the germline V gene, CDR1 is DFQATT and CDR2 is SNEGSKA (reference sequence). CDR3 protein: CSARGLRDSQETQYF. DNA for the CDR3: TGCAGTGCTAGAGGGCTCAGGGACTCACAAGAGACCCAGTACTTC.

The chain joins TRBV11-3 to TRBJ2-7; TRBD1 matches 10 bases. Germline CDR1 and CDR2: SGHNT and YENEEA. V dropped 11 bases and J dropped 6; count of bases not matched to a gene: 4. This CDR3 is built from 11 residues. The CDR3 protein is CAVRTGGEQYF. The CDR3 coding sequence is TGTGCCGTTCGGACAGGGGGCGAGCAGTACTTC.

With regard to this clonotype: The junction shows a germline mismatch at one end, possibly a read error. The chain couples TRBV11-1 to TRBJ2-5; TRBD2 is a possible D gene (5 bases). Germline V CDR1 and CDR2: SGHAT, FQDESV (reference sequence). This CDR3 has 15 amino acids. The CDR3 is CATSREGTAEETQYF. The CDR3 region has the DNA TGTGCCACCAGCAGAGAGGGCACCGCCGAAGAGACCCAGTACTTC.

This chain links TRBV6-4 with TRBJ2-7; 8 positions agree with TRBD1. The CDR3 runs to 16 residues. Germline V gene sequence: CDR1 MRHNA, CDR2 SNTAGT. V lost 8 bases, J lost 4 bases, and 16 bases stayed unmatched. This CDR3 is CASQESSGRGQYEQYF. The CDR3 region has the DNA TGTGCCAGCCAGGAGTCGAGCGGCAGGGGGCAGTACGAGCAGTACTTC.

For the CDR3, the DNA is TGTGCCAGCAGTGTCGACCTAATGAACACTGAAGCTTTCTTT. It encodes CASSVDLMNTEAFF. This sequence joins TRBV2 and TRBJ1-1; D unresolved. CDR1 is SNHLY and CDR2 is FYNNEI in the germline V gene. CDR3 length: 14 residues. The V gene lost 4 bases and the J gene lost 0 bases, with 9 bases spanning the gap.

As to this clonotype: The missing conserved phenylalanine or tryptophan at the end of this CDR3 makes a read error likely. The chain joins TRBV7-2 to TRBJ2-6; no clear D. Germline CDR1 SGHTA, CDR2 FQGNSA. Trimming took 0 bases from V and 4 from J, leaving 19 bases between them. The CDR3 covers 19 residues. In nucleotides, the CDR3 is TGTGCCAGCAGCTTAGCAGGGCGGCGTGGGGTTAGCGGGGCCAACGTCCTGACTCTC. It specifies CASSLAGRRGVSGANVLTL.

This clonotype was recorded at least ten times. V is TRBV7-9 and J is TRBJ1-3; no clear D. Per germline, CDR1 SEHNR and CDR2 FQNEAQ (reference sequence). V lost 7 bases and J lost 2, with 6 bases in between. The CDR3 extends over 12 amino acids. The DNA of the CDR3 is TGTGCCAGCACCCAACCTGGAAACACCATATATTTT. Its translation is CASTQPGNTIYF.

V gene TRBV20-1 combines with J gene TRBJ1-2; 8 bases align to TRBD1. The CDR3 sequence is 15 residues long. The V and J ends lost 4 bases and 4 bases, in that order; junction bases with no gene match: 11. Germline V CDR1 and CDR2: DFQATT, SNEGSKA (reference sequence). DNA of the CDR3: TGCAGTGCTACAATACAGGGGGGTCAGAGCTATGGCTACACCTTC. The encoded protein is CSATIQGGQSYGYTF.

This clonotype showed up many times. The chain has TRBV19 and TRBJ1-1, with a tentative D call TRBD1 (6 bases). V was cut by 11 bases and J by 0 bases, with 22 bases left in between. The CDR3 has 16 amino acids. The germline CDR1 and CDR2 sequences are LNHDA and SQIVND (reference sequence). CDR3 sequence (DNA): TGTGCCTCCTCCCCCCGGGGCAGGGGAATGAACACTGAAGCTTTCTTT. The encoded protein is CASSPRGRGMNTEAFF. Filled out from reference TRBV19 and TRBJ1-1, the complete variable domain reads DGGITQSPKYLFRKEGQNVTLSCEQNLNHDAMYWYRQDPGQGLRLIYYSQIVNDFQKGDIAEGYSVSREKKESFPLTVTSAQKNPTAFYLCASSPRGRGMNTEAFFGQGTRLTVV.